This entry lists 26 T cell receptor beta chains sequenced from one sample in a study of CD8+ T cells in alopecia areata. Extracted RNA was reverse transcribed, and the resulting cDNA served as sequencing template. This table comes from immunoSEQ multiplex PCR, and its TCRdb copy is limited to in-frame clones, with some not included. The repertoire holds roughly 150,000 clones, with about 54% as singletons. Sequencing used CD4+ T cells sorted from blood. All receptors derive from a human donor in good health.

This clone was observed a handful of times. The rearrangement joins TRBV30 to TRBJ2-3; a weak D match, TRBD2 (5 bases). There are 12 residues in the CDR3. The V end lost 8 bases, the J end lost 6 bases, and 15 bases lay between the germline ends. In germline, CDR1 is GTSNPN, CDR2 SVGIG (reference sequence). CDR3 nucleotide sequence: TGTGCCCCTCGACTAACCTGGGATACGCAGTATTTT. Translation: CAPRLTWDTQYF.

This clone was seen a few times. This sequence joins TRBV11-1 and TRBJ2-6; D unclear. Germline V CDR1 and CDR2: SGHAT, FQDESV (reference sequence). V lost 2 bases and J 0 bases, leaving 5 bases between the germline ends. The CDR3 is made up of 15 amino acids. In nucleotides, the CDR3 is TGTGCCAGCAGCTTATACAGCTCTGGGGCCAACGTCCTGACTTTC. This sequence encodes CASSLYSSGANVLTF.

The rearrangement links TRBV5-1 to TRBJ2-6; D may correspond to TRBD1 or TRBD2 (5 bases each). CDR3 length: 17 amino acids. The V end lost 0 bases, the J end lost 4 bases, and 14 bases lay between the germline ends. Germline CDR1 is SGHRS and CDR2 is YFSETQ. In DNA form, the CDR3 reads TGCGCCAGCAGCTTGGGAAGTCGAGGGACCGGGGCCAACGTCCTGACTTTC. Amino acid sequence: CASSLGSRGTGANVLTF. Supplemented by reference TRBV5-1 and TRBJ2-6, the full variable domain reads KAGVTQTPRYLIKTRGQQVTLSCSPISGHRSVSWYQQTPGQGLQFLFEYFSETQRNKGNFPGRFSGRQFSNSRSEMNVSTLELGDSALYLCASSLGSRGTGANVLTFGAGSRLTVL.

The J gene is TRBJ1-3, the V gene TRBV5-1; 7 positions match TRBD1. The germline gives CDR1 SGHRS, CDR2 YFSETQ. V lost 1 base and J lost 1; bases outside the gene matches: 8. The CDR3 has 17 residues. CDR3 region: CASSLSAGGGSGNTIYF. The CDR3, as DNA: TGCGCCAGCAGCTTGTCGGCAGGGGGAGGATCTGGAAACACCATATATTTT.

This chain uses TRBV29-1 with TRBJ1-2; D is undetermined. The CDR3 sequence is 13 residues long. The V gene's germline CDR1 is SQVTM and CDR2 ANQGSEA. The ends were cut back, 7 bases at V and 7 bases at J, with 19 bases in the middle. CDR3 DNA: TGCAGCGCTGCAAATGCCCCGGAAAGTGGCTACACCTTC. Protein product: CSAANAPESGYTF.

This sequence joins TRBV14 and TRBJ2-1, with D tentatively TRBD2 (6 bases). V dropped 2 bases and J dropped 8 bases, with 25 bases sitting between them. CDR3 length: 18 residues. The germline CDR1 and CDR2 sequences are SGHDN and FVKESK. The CDR3 region is CASSQKLSLPGLWHEQFF. CDR3 nucleotides: TGTGCCAGCAGCCAAAAGCTGTCCCTCCCGGGACTGTGGCATGAGCAGTTCTTC.

The genes are TRBV29-1 and TRBJ2-6; either TRBD1 or TRBD2 may supply D (6 bases each). Germline-derived CDR1 and CDR2 are SQVTM and ANQGSEA. The V end lost 5 bases, the J end lost 0 bases, and 17 bases lay between the germline ends. This CDR3 is built from 17 residues. The chain's CDR3 is CSVTGLGGRSGANVLTF. In DNA, the CDR3 is TGCAGCGTTACGGGCCTAGGGGGGCGCTCTGGGGCCAACGTCCTGACTTTC.

This chain uses TRBV5-1 with TRBJ2-3; D is undetermined. The CDR3 has 13 residues. The ends were cut back, 2 bases at V and 2 bases at J, with 6 bases in the middle. Germline V gene sequence: CDR1 SGHRS, CDR2 YFSETQ. CDR3 nucleotide sequence: TGCGCCAGCAGCTTTCAGGCCACAGATACGCAGTATTTT. The encoded protein is CASSFQATDTQYF.

The chain carries TRBV7-9 and TRBJ2-3, with TRBD2 identical over 11 bases. V was pared by 6 bases and J by 3 bases, with 5 bases of the junction left unmatched. Germline CDR1 SEHNR, CDR2 FQNEAQ (reference sequence). The CDR3 has 15 amino acids. The CDR3 reads CASRPGTSGTDTQYF. In DNA, the CDR3 is TGTGCCAGCAGACCCGGGACTAGCGGTACAGATACGCAGTATTTT.

The V call is TRBV6-5, the J call TRBJ2-7; D is perhaps TRBD2 (6 bases). Germline CDR1 reads MNHEY; CDR2 reads SVGAGI. The CDR3 has 14 residues. V was shortened by 6 bases and J by 1 base, with 13 bases between the two germline ends. The CDR3 here is CASRPRTNSYEQYF. The CDR3 DNA follows: TGTGCCAGCAGACCGCGGACTAATTCCTACGAGCAGTACTTC.

The chain couples TRBV7-9 to TRBJ1-1; D is ambiguous. V shed 2 bases and J shed 1 base, with 8 bases lying between them. CDR3 length: 14 amino acids. Per germline, CDR1 SEHNR and CDR2 FQNEAQ (reference sequence). The CDR3 coding sequence is TGTGCCAGCAGCTTAACTGGCGGGAACACTGAAGCTTTCTTT. The encoded protein is CASSLTGGNTEAFF.

The chain uses TRBV29-1 and TRBJ1-1; weak D call: TRBD1 (5 bases). The CDR3 contains 13 residues. The V end lost 4 bases, the J end lost 4 bases, and 13 bases lay between the germline ends. Germline V gene sequence: CDR1 SQVTM, CDR2 ANQGSEA. CDR3 amino acids: CSVVGDGPTEAFF. The CDR3 nucleotides read TGCAGCGTTGTAGGGGACGGACCCACTGAAGCTTTCTTT.

Remarks on this clone: An end of the junction does not agree with germline; a read error may underlie this. V usage is TRBV29-1 and J usage is TRBJ1-2; D not certain. The CDR3 length is 9 residues. CDR1 is SQVTM and CDR2 is ANQGSEA in the germline V gene. The CDR3 reads CSDGPGNTF. CDR3 nucleotides: TGCAGCGATGGACCTGGCAACACCTTC.

This clone has ten or more counts. This chain links TRBV10-3 with TRBJ2-1; 10 bases agree with TRBD2. J gave up 3 bases and V 0 bases, and 2 bases lay outside the gene matches. The CDR3 spans 16 residues. Germline CDR1 ENHRY, CDR2 SYGVKD. DNA of the CDR3: TGTGCCATCAGTGAGTCAGGACTAGCGGTCTACAATGAGCAGTTCTTC. It codes for CAISESGLAVYNEQFF.

This clone was seen more than once but under ten times. V gene TRBV19 combines with J gene TRBJ2-1; the match to TRBD2 covers 9 bases. The trim removed 6 bases at V and 7 bases at J, leaving 7 bases unmatched. This CDR3 spans 14 amino acids. Germline CDR1 and CDR2: LNHDA and SQIVND (reference sequence). In nucleotides, the CDR3 is TGTGCCAGTAGGACTAGCGGAGATAGAAATGAGCAGTTCTTC. Its protein product is CASRTSGDRNEQFF.

The V call is TRBV27, the J call TRBJ2-6; D is uncertain. The CDR3 runs 14 residues. Germline CDR1 and CDR2: MNHEY and SMNVEV (reference sequence). With 6 bases removed from V and 2 bases from J, the gap between germline ends came to 8 bases. This CDR3 is CASRRAPGANVLTF. CDR3 DNA sequence: TGTGCCAGCAGACGGGCTCCTGGGGCCAACGTCCTGACTTTC.

This clone was counted once. This sample includes further DNA sequences coding for the same CDR3. The chain recombines TRBV5-1 with TRBJ2-6, with unresolved D. The CDR3 covers 14 residues. Deletions cut 2 bases from V and 1 base from J, with 4 bases between. The germline gives CDR1 SGHRS, CDR2 YFSETQ. The DNA for the CDR3 is TGCGCCAGCAGCTTCGGGTCTGGGGCCAACGTCCTGACTTTC. Protein sequence: CASSFGSGANVLTF.

The chain recombines TRBV29-1 with TRBJ2-3; either TRBD1 or TRBD2 may supply D (5 bases each). Trimming left V 6 bases short and J 5 bases short, with 18 bases between. Germline CDR1 reads SQVTM; CDR2 reads ANQGSEA. This CDR3 has 14 residues. CDR3 DNA sequence: TGCAGCGTCGGGCAGGGAGCCGGGGAAGATACGCAGTATTTT. Its translation: CSVGQGAGEDTQYF.

CDR3 residues: CASSVTGGSTDTQYF. The CDR3 bases are TGTGCCAGCAGCGTGACAGGGGGCTCCACAGATACGCAGTATTTT. The J gene is TRBJ2-3, the V gene TRBV9; 10 bases line up with TRBD1. The CDR3 runs to 15 residues. From germline, CDR1 is SGDLS and CDR2 YYNGEE. V was clipped by 2 bases and J by 2 bases; unmatched bases: 2.

V is TRBV15 and J is TRBJ1-5, with a weak D call TRBD1 (5 bases). The CDR3 consists of 14 residues. CDR1 is LNHNV and CDR2 is YYDKDF in the germline V gene (reference sequence). The ends were cut back, 6 bases at V and 4 bases at J, with 13 bases in the middle. CDR3 sequence (DNA): TGTGCCACCAGTCGGGGGGAGGGGAATCAGCCCCAGCATTTT. Its protein product is CATSRGEGNQPQHF. Complete variable domain (other parts from reference TRBV15 and TRBJ1-5): DAMVIQNPRYQVTQFGKPVTLSCSQTLNHNVMYWYQQKSSQAPKLLFHYYDKDFNNEADTPDNFQSRRPNTSFCFLDIRSPGLGDTAMYLCATSRGEGNQPQHFGDGTRLSIL.

The chain uses TRBV2 and TRBJ1-2; D is unresolved. Trimming stripped 4 bases from V and 4 bases from J, with 7 bases between. The V gene's germline CDR1 is SNHLY and CDR2 FYNNEI. There are 12 residues in the CDR3. This chain's CDR3 is CASSGRSYGYTF. The CDR3 nucleotides are TGTGCCAGCAGTGGTCGGAGCTATGGCTACACCTTC.

V is TRBV11-3 and J is TRBJ2-5; 7 bases fit TRBD1. CDR1 is SGHNT and CDR2 is YENEEA in the germline V gene. Germline trimming cut 5 bases from V and 3 bases from J; bases unmatched to any gene: 3. The CDR3 runs to 13 residues. The CDR3 sequence is CASSNTGEETQYF. DNA of the CDR3: TGTGCCAGCAGCAACACAGGGGAAGAGACCCAGTACTTC.

The chain has TRBV11-2 and TRBJ1-1; no firm D call. Looked up from germline, CDR1 is SGHAT and CDR2 is FQNNGV. The CDR3 extends over 11 amino acids. Trimming stripped 8 bases from V and 3 bases from J, with 7 bases between. The CDR3 protein is CASGVYTEAFF. In DNA form, the CDR3 reads TGTGCCAGCGGGGTATACACTGAAGCTTTCTTT.

J is TRBJ2-1 and V is TRBV29-1; D is uncertain. Germline V gene data show CDR1 as SQVTM and CDR2 as ANQGSEA. Trimming removed 4 bases at V and 9 bases at J, with 10 bases between. This CDR3 spans 11 amino acids. DNA for the CDR3: TGCAGCGTTGTACGGTCTCTTGAGCAGTTCTTC. It codes for CSVVRSLEQFF.

This chain joins TRBV2 and TRBJ2-6; D possibly corresponds to TRBD1 (6 bases). The CDR3 runs 16 residues. The V and J ends lost 6 bases and 0 bases respectively, with 12 bases between them. CDR1 and CDR2 from the germline V gene are SNHLY and FYNNEI. The CDR3 loop is CASRQTGGSGANVLTF. The CDR3 coding sequence is TGTGCCAGCAGACAGACAGGAGGCTCTGGGGCCAACGTCCTGACTTTC.

The CDR3 DNA sequence: TGTGCCAGCAGTGAAGAACTGTCCTCCAGTGAGCAGTTCTTC. It is translated as CASSEELSSSEQFF. The chain links TRBV25-1 to TRBJ2-1; D unresolved. The V gene lost 2 bases and the J gene lost 9 bases, with 14 bases spanning the gap. There are 14 residues in the CDR3. Germline assignment: CDR1 MGHDK and CDR2 SYGVNS.